Listed below are T cell receptor beta chains from one sample, sequenced in a study of patients and donors after allogeneic stem cell transplantation. One entry per CDR3 protein results from TCRdb running MiXCR on the RT-PCR reads. The data show some 880,000 distinct CDR3 sequences, roughly 18% seen once. Sequenced sample: blood, either unsorted or a sorted T cell fraction (not recorded which). Source of these receptors: a human donor who was either an allogeneic HSCT recipient or a stem cell or donor lymphocyte infusion donor (not recorded which). It is not recorded whose cells these are; they may come from a transplant donor. Each CDR3 is given with its conserved first and last residue. A D gene is named only where the DNA matches it firmly. Size values are once, few and many counts, or a class for expanded clones, and some rows have none.

clone size | D gene | J gene | V gene | CDR3 DNA | CDR3 protein
NA | TRBD1 | TRBJ2-5 | TRBV20-1 | TGCAGTGCTAGTACAGGGGGAATAGGAGAGACCCAGTACTTC | CSASTGGIGETQYF
few | NA | TRBJ1-5 | TRBV24-1 | TGTGCCACCAGTGATCTGGACGGAGATCAGCCCCAGCATTTT | CATSDLDGDQPQHF
few | TRBD1 | TRBJ1-2 | TRBV6-5 | TGTGCCAGCAGTTACTCCAGACAGGGGGATAGTGGCTACACCTTC | CASSYSRQGDSGYTF
many | NA | TRBJ1-1 | TRBV6-5 | TGTGCCAGCAGTTACTCGGGAGTAATGAACACTGAAGCTTTCTTT | CASSYSGVMNTEAFF
NA | NA | TRBJ1-5 | TRBV20-1 | TGCAGTGCTAGAGATCTGGGGGGTCGGTTGAATCAGCCCCAGCATTTT | CSARDLGGRLNQPQHF
many | NA | TRBJ2-2 | TRBV6-4 | TGTGCCAGCAGTGCCAGGGGCTCAGGGGAGCTGTTTTTT | CASSARGSGELFF
few | NA | TRBJ2-1 | TRBV7-9 | TGTGCCAGCAGCTACGGGACTCCGGAAAATGAGCAGTTCTTC | CASSYGTPENEQFF
NA | NA | TRBJ2-6 | TRBV7-9 | TGTGCCGCATCCGGGACAAACTTACCGGCGGGGGCCAACGTCCTGACTTTC | CAASGTNLPAGANVLTF
many | NA | TRBJ2-7 | TRBV25-1 | TGTGCCAGCAGTGATCTCGTCGAGCAGTACTTC | CASSDLVEQYF
NA | NA | TRBJ2-2 | TRBV5-1 | TGCGCCAGCAGCTGGGGATCTGGGACCGGGGAGCTGTTTTTT | CASSWGSGTGELFF
NA | NA | TRBJ2-1 | TRBV28 | TGTGCCAGCAGTCCGCGACTGGGACCCGGTGAGCAGTTCTTC | CASSPRLGPGEQFF
few | TRBD1 | TRBJ1-4 | TRBV5-1 | TGCGCCAGCAGCTCTCAGGGGGCTATTGAAAAACTGTTTTTT | CASSSQGAIEKLFF
NA | NA | TRBJ1-3 | TRBV28 | TGTGCCAGCATCCCGGGCTCGATCTCTGGAAACACCATATATTTT | CASIPGSISGNTIYF
many | NA | TRBJ2-3 | TRBV7-8 | TGTGCCAGCAGCCTAGCGATCGGGGACGTAAATACGCAGTATTTT | CASSLAIGDVNTQYF
NA | NA | TRBJ2-3 | TRBV10-3 | TGTGCCATCAGGGAGGTAGGGGGGGCTGTGGAAGATACGCAGTATTTT | CAIREVGGAVEDTQYF